These T cell receptor beta chains were read from a single sample in a study of human T cells and chemical hapten exposure. TCRdb re-derived calls from the RACE reads in MiXCR, one entry per CDR3 protein. Here the sample spans about 380,000 distinct CDR3 sequences, approximately 5.1% being singletons. Sequences were derived from whole blood, sampled in connection with sensitization to the hapten diphenylcyclopropenone (DPC). These receptors all come from a woman aged 45-65 years with alopecia areata. Some clones in this sample may be carry-over from other donors' samples. Each CDR3 is given with its conserved first and last residue. The D gene is left open where the match is weak. The size field is filled for only some rows; it gives once, few, many or a size class.

D	size	V	J	DNA	CDR3
NA	many	TRBV11-2	TRBJ1-1	TGTGCCAGCAGCTTAGGTTGGGGGGTACGTGAAGCTTTCTTT	CASSLGWGVREAFF
NA	few	TRBV3-1	TRBJ2-7	TGTGCCAGCAGCCAAGGCCCGAGTCCCTCCTACGAGCAGTACTTC	CASSQGPSPSYEQYF
TRBD2	few	TRBV28	TRBJ2-3	TGTGCCAGCAGTGGGACTAGCGGGAGGAGTACGCAGTATTTT	CASSGTSGRSTQYF
TRBD1	few	TRBV27	TRBJ1-5	TGTGCCAGCAGGCGACAGGGAAATCAGCCCCAGCATTTT	CASRRQGNQPQHF
NA	many	TRBV7-2	TRBJ2-5	TGTGCCAGCAGCCTGGACGACAAAGAGACCCAGTACTTC	CASSLDDKETQYF
TRBD1	many	TRBV5-1	TRBJ1-6	TGCGCCAGCAGCTTGTGGCAGGGGGATAATTCACCCCTCCACTTT	CASSLWQGDNSPLHF
NA	many	TRBV6-5	TRBJ2-3	TGTGCCAGCAGATCTACCGGGCCCCGAGAAGGAGATACGCAGTATTTT	CASRSTGPREGDTQYF
NA	NA	TRBV20-1	TRBJ2-7	TGCAGTGCCCGACCCGGGACTCCCGGCTACGAGCAGTACTTC	CSARPGTPGYEQYF
NA	few	TRBV4-3	TRBJ2-1	TGCGCCAGCAGCCTCACCCCCACTAGGAATGAGCAGTTCTTC	CASSLTPTRNEQFF
TRBD1	once	TRBV12-5	TRBJ2-1	TGTGCTAGTGGGACAGGGACTGAGCAGTTCTTC	CASGTGTEQFF
TRBD1	many	TRBV6-1	TRBJ1-1	TGTGCCATCACGACAGGGGTGAACACTGAAGCTTTCTTT	CAITTGVNTEAFF
TRBD2	NA	TRBV12-3/TRBV12-4	TRBJ2-1	TGTGCCAGCAGTGGGAGCGGGAGGTCCTACAATGAGCAGTTCTTC	CASSGSGRSYNEQFF
TRBD1	many	TRBV5-8	TRBJ2-1	TGTGCCAGCAGCTCTTGGGGACAGGGAGGAAACAATGAGCAGTTCTTC	CASSSWGQGGNNEQFF
NA	many	TRBV29-1	TRBJ2-3	TGCAGCGTTGGACTATCTTCCACAGATACGCAGTATTTT	CSVGLSSTDTQYF
NA	NA	TRBV29-1	TRBJ1-1	TGCAGCGTTGACACCTGGGACACTGAAGCTTTCTTT	CSVDTWDTEAFF
NA	NA	TRBV4-3	TRBJ1-1	TGCGCCAGCAGCCAAGAACCGCGCACTGAAGCTTTCTTT	CASSQEPRTEAFF
TRBD2	NA	TRBV4-2	TRBJ2-5	TGTGCCAGCAGCCAAGATCTCCGGGAGGAGGAGACCCAGTACTTC	CASSQDLREEETQYF
NA	few	TRBV20-1	TRBJ2-7	TGCAGTGCTAGGGGCTCGGTCCCCTACGAGCAGTACTTC	CSARGSVPYEQYF
NA	many	TRBV12-3/TRBV12-4	TRBJ2-1	TGTGCCAGCAGTTTAGGTATTACGGCCGGCAATGAGCAGTTCTTC	CASSLGITAGNEQFF
NA	few	TRBV27	TRBJ2-7	TGTGCCAGCAAAGGCAGAGGCAAGCAGTACTTC	CASKGRGKQYF
TRBD2	many	TRBV20-1	TRBJ2-7	TGCAGTGCAACCGGACTAGCGGGGAGCTACGAGCAGTACTTC	CSATGLAGSYEQYF
TRBD1	few	TRBV30	TRBJ1-5	TGTGCCTGGAGTAGAGGGGGCAACAATCAGCCCCAGCATTTT	CAWSRGGNNQPQHF
TRBD2	many	TRBV5-1	TRBJ2-3	TGCGCCAGCAGCCTAAGCACTAGCGGGAGGGCCGCAGATACGCAGTATTTT	CASSLSTSGRAADTQYF
NA	many	TRBV9	TRBJ1-3	TGTGCCAGCAGCGTAGGACACCCATCTGGAAACACCATATATTTT	CASSVGHPSGNTIYF
NA	many	TRBV5-1	TRBJ2-4	TGCGCCAGCAGCTCGTTAACCTTCAGGGAGAACATTCAGTACTTC	CASSSLTFRENIQYF
NA	NA	TRBV4-1	TRBJ2-1	TGCGCCAGCAGGGGGCCGGGCAGATCCTACAATGAGCAGTTCTTC	CASRGPGRSYNEQFF
NA	NA	TRBV6-2/TRBV6-3	TRBJ2-4	TGTGCCAGCAGTTACGGGCAGGGAGGTGGGGACATTCAGTACTTC	CASSYGQGGGDIQYF
NA	NA	TRBV12-3/TRBV12-4	TRBJ1-5	TGTGCCAGCAGTAAGTTGGACACCTATCAGCCCCAGCATTTT	CASSKLDTYQPQHF
TRBD1	NA	TRBV6-1	TRBJ2-7	TGTGCCAGCAGTAAAAACAGGGGTTCCTACGAGCAGTACTTC	CASSKNRGSYEQYF
TRBD1	NA	TRBV7-2	TRBJ1-3	TGTGCCAGCAGCCTGGACAGGGGACGTTCTGGAAACACCATATATTTT	CASSLDRGRSGNTIYF
NA	NA	TRBV7-8	TRBJ2-5	TGTGCCAGCAGCGCGCACCCGGGGCCCCAAGAGACCCAGTACTTC	CASSAHPGPQETQYF
NA	many	TRBV6-1	TRBJ2-7	TGTGCCAGCAGAGAGGCACTCCTCTCGGGCGCCTACGAGCAGTACTTC	CASREALLSGAYEQYF
TRBD1	few	TRBV15	TRBJ1-5	TGTGCCACCAGCAGACCGGAGGGACAGGCAAGCAATCAGCCCCAGCATTTT	CATSRPEGQASNQPQHF
NA	many	TRBV24-1	TRBJ1-5	TGTGCCACCAGTGAGAGGGCCAATCAGCCCCAGCATTTT	CATSERANQPQHF
NA	few	TRBV11-2	TRBJ1-1	TGTGCCAGCAGCTTAGATCGGACGGTTTTTGAAGCTTTCTTT	CASSLDRTVFEAFF
NA	many	TRBV6-2/TRBV6-3	TRBJ2-7	TGTGCCAGCAGTTCCCTTGGACCCAGCTCCTACGAGCAGTACTTC	CASSSLGPSSYEQYF
NA	NA	TRBV25-1	TRBJ1-6	TGTGCCAGCAGCAGGGAAAGTGCGTCGAATTCACCCCTCTACTTT	CASSRESASNSPLYF
NA	few	TRBV27	TRBJ2-7	TGTGCCAGCGCGGACACCCGCTACGAGCAGTACTTC	CASADTRYEQYF
TRBD1	few	TRBV3-1	TRBJ2-1	TGTGCCAGCAGCCCGGGACAGGTGGGGCAGTTCTTC	CASSPGQVGQFF